The 21 T cell receptor beta chains below all came from one sample that was sequenced in a study of cytomegalovirus exposure and HLA in healthy donors. With 60 Vbeta and 13 Jbeta primers, the PCR was carried out. TCRdb keeps only in-frame clones here, not all; method: immunoSEQ multiplex PCR. The sample has under 150,000 clones, 82% seen once. The sample comprised PBMCs. All receptors come from a male donor in good health and CMV-seronegative.

The chain recombines TRBV11-2 with TRBJ2-7, with 7 positions matching TRBD2. The germline V gene has CDR1 SGHAT and CDR2 FQNNGV. V was clipped by 6 bases and J by 5 bases; unmatched bases: 10. The CDR3 length is 14 residues. The CDR3 sequence is CASRASGTRNEQYF. For the CDR3, the DNA is TGTGCCAGCAGGGCGAGCGGGACCAGGAACGAGCAGTACTTC.

In DNA, the CDR3 is TGTGCCAGCAGTCACGACGGCACGGACAGGGAGCAGTACTTC. This sequence encodes CASSHDGTDREQYF. This chain uses TRBV11-2 with TRBJ2-7; 7 bases map to TRBD1. Germline CDR1 SGHAT, CDR2 FQNNGV. The ends lost 6 bases at V and 7 bases at J; junction bases unmatched: 12. The length of the CDR3 is 14 residues. The variable domain in full, completed from reference TRBV11-2 and TRBJ2-7, reads EAGVAQSPRYKIIEKRQSVAFWCNPISGHATLYWYQQILGQGPKLLIQFQNNGVVDDSQLPKDRFSAERLKGVDSTLKIQPAKLEDSAVYLCASSHDGTDREQYFGPGTRLTVT.

The rearrangement links TRBV12-2 to TRBJ1-3. TRBV12-2 is described as a pseudogene. The CDR3 runs 19 residues. In DNA form, the CDR3 reads TGTGCAAGTCGCTTTAGAGCCCCGGATGCGGGGGCCGCTGGAAACACCATATATTTT. This codes for CASRFRAPDAGAAGNTIYF.

J is TRBJ2-7 and V is TRBV27; D is unclear. Trimming cost V 6 bases and J 3 bases, with 18 bases left between them. Germline CDR1 reads MNHEY; CDR2 reads SMNVEV (reference sequence). This CDR3 region has 15 residues. Written as DNA, the CDR3 is TGTGCCAGCAGCCCGGCCTGGCGGAGAGACTACGAGCAGTACTTC. Translating gives CASSPAWRRDYEQYF.

J is TRBJ2-3 and V is TRBV7-2; 12 nucleotides agree with TRBD1. Unmatched junction bases numbered 3, after V lost 5 bases and J lost 6 bases. The CDR3 is 14 residues long. Germline CDR1 SGHTA, CDR2 FQGNSA. As DNA, the CDR3 is TGTGCCAGCAGCATAGGGACAGGGGGCGATACGCAGTATTTT. Translated, it gives CASSIGTGGDTQYF.

This chain uses TRBV29-1 with TRBJ1-2; weak D call: TRBD1 (5 bases). CDR3 length: 13 residues. The germline CDR1 and CDR2 sequences are SQVTM and ANQGSEA. V was trimmed by 0 bases and J by 7 bases, leaving 12 bases between them. The CDR3 region has the DNA TGCAGCGTTGAAGATTTGGACACGCCTGGCTACACCTTC. This sequence encodes CSVEDLDTPGYTF.

This sequence joins TRBV11-2 and TRBJ2-2; possibly TRBD2 for D (6 bases). V was shortened by 1 base and J by 7 bases, with 16 bases between the two germline ends. This CDR3 has 16 residues. Germline V gene data show CDR1 as SGHAT and CDR2 as FQNNGV. The CDR3 loop reads CASSLVPEREVGELFF. The CDR3 DNA sequence: TGTGCCAGCAGCTTAGTCCCTGAGAGGGAGGTCGGGGAGCTGTTTTTT. Using reference TRBV11-2 and TRBJ2-2 for the parts outside the CDR3, the full variable domain is EAGVAQSPRYKIIEKRQSVAFWCNPISGHATLYWYQQILGQGPKLLIQFQNNGVVDDSQLPKDRFSAERLKGVDSTLKIQPAKLEDSAVYLCASSLVPEREVGELFFGEGSRLTVL.

A few counts support this clone. The V call is TRBV28, the J call TRBJ1-4; 9 bases agree with TRBD1. The CDR3 is 17 amino acids. Germline V gene sequence: CDR1 MDHEN, CDR2 SYDVKM. V trimming: 4 bases; J trimming: 5 bases; junction bases outside the gene matches: 11. This chain's CDR3 is CASSSPGDRVRNEKLFF. CDR3 nucleotides: TGTGCCAGCAGTTCCCCCGGGGACAGGGTTAGGAATGAAAAACTGTTTTTT.

The chain employs TRBV25-1 and TRBJ2-1; D is possibly TRBD2 (6 bases). V dropped 9 bases and J dropped 7 bases, with 10 bases sitting between them. From germline, CDR1 is MGHDK and CDR2 SYGVNS. The CDR3 runs 11 residues. In DNA, the CDR3 is TGTGCCAGTGGAGGGGCGAATGAGCAGTTCTTC. Translated, it gives CASGGANEQFF.

This clone was recorded only once. J is TRBJ1-5 and V is TRBV5-6, with D perhaps TRBD1 (6 bases). The CDR3 is 16 residues long. V lost 4 bases, J lost 3 bases, and 17 bases lay in between. Germline loops: CDR1 SGHDT, CDR2 YYEEEE. The CDR3 DNA sequence: TGTGCCAGCAGCCCGGATATGCAGGGGCTCAATCAGCCCCAGCATTTT. Its translation is CASSPDMQGLNQPQHF.

This chain uses TRBV19 with TRBJ1-1; possibly TRBD1 for D (6 bases). Germline values: CDR1 LNHDA, CDR2 SQIVND (reference sequence). Trimming removed 7 bases at V and 4 bases at J, with 10 bases between. The CDR3 has 12 residues. Here the CDR3 DNA reads TGTGCCAGTATCACAGGGAGCACTGAAGCTTTCTTT. Amino acid sequence: CASITGSTEAFF.

This clone was seen at least ten times. The rearrangement links TRBV19 to TRBJ2-5, with 7 bases aligning to TRBD2. The CDR3 has 15 amino acids. Trimming at V came to 6 bases and at J to 0 bases, leaving 7 bases not matched to a gene. Germline CDR1 reads LNHDA; CDR2 reads SQIVND (reference sequence). The CDR3 DNA sequence: TGTGCCAGTAGGGGGGGGTCAACGTACCAAGAGACCCAGTACTTC. Translation: CASRGGSTYQETQYF.

The chain links TRBV19 to TRBJ2-3; 9 bases are shared with TRBD2. CDR1 is LNHDA and CDR2 is SQIVND in the germline V gene (reference sequence). J gave up 4 bases and V 4 bases, and 6 bases lay outside the gene matches. There are 15 residues in the CDR3. The CDR3 DNA follows: TGTGCCAGTAGTAGTATAGCGGGAGTTTCAGATACGCAGTATTTT. Encoded protein: CASSSIAGVSDTQYF.

The rearrangement uses TRBV5-6 and TRBJ2-7, with 7 bases aligning to TRBD1. V trimming: 0 bases; J trimming: 2 bases; junction bases outside the gene matches: 5. The CDR3 spans 15 residues. Germline CDR1 SGHDT, CDR2 YYEEEE. The CDR3 DNA follows: TGTGCCAGCAGCTTGGCCGTCAGGGGGACCTACGAGCAGTACTTC. The encoded protein is CASSLAVRGTYEQYF.

The gene calls are TRBV5-4 and TRBJ2-7; a weak D match, TRBD2 (6 bases). V lost 4 bases and J lost 3, with 11 bases in between. From germline, CDR1 is SGHNT and CDR2 YYREEE (reference sequence). The CDR3 runs 13 residues. CDR3 sequence: CASSGGLNYEQYF. CDR3 coding DNA: TGTGCCAGCAGCGGGGGACTGAACTACGAGCAGTACTTC. Complete variable domain (other parts from reference TRBV5-4 and TRBJ2-7): ETGVTQSPTHLIKTRGQQVTLRCSSQSGHNTVSWYQQALGQGPQFIFQYYREEENGRGNFPPRFSGLQFPNYSSELNVNALELDDSALYLCASSGGLNYEQYFGPGTRLTVT.

Comments on this clone: Its ends do not fully match the called genes, so a read error is possible. Other DNA variants within this sample encode the same CDR3. The CDR3 sequence is CASSRGQTDEQYF. Written as DNA, the CDR3 is TGTGCCAGCAGCCGAGGGCAGACCGACGAGCAGTATTTC. This chain uses TRBV7-6 with TRBJ2-7, with D perhaps matching TRBD2 (5 bases). The length of the CDR3 is 13 residues. The germline V gene encodes CDR1 SGHVS and CDR2 FNYEAQ.

The chain recombines TRBV29-1 with TRBJ2-5, with D perhaps TRBD2 (6 bases). This CDR3 contains 14 residues. Germline lookup yields CDR1 SQVTM and CDR2 ANQGSEA. Trimming cost V 5 bases and J 5 bases, with 18 bases left between them. The DNA for the CDR3 is TGCAGCGTTTCACCGGGACTCTGGGGGGAGACCCAGTACTTC. Its translation: CSVSPGLWGETQYF.

V is TRBV27 and J is TRBJ1-1; weak D call: TRBD1 (5 bases). CDR1 and CDR2 from the germline V gene are MNHEY and SMNVEV (reference sequence). The CDR3 runs to 13 residues. Trimming removed 4 bases at V and 5 bases at J, with 11 bases between. In nucleotides, the CDR3 is TGTGCCAGCAGTTCATCAGGGAGGACTGAAGCTTTCTTT. Its protein product is CASSSSGRTEAFF.

The DNA for the CDR3 is TGTGCCAGCAGTTTAAACGGACAGAACACTGAAGCTTTCTTT. Protein: CASSLNGQNTEAFF. The chain combines TRBV27 with TRBJ1-1, with D possibly TRBD1 on 5 matching bases. Germline V lookup: CDR1 MNHEY, CDR2 SMNVEV (reference sequence). V was cut by 2 bases and J by 1 base, with 8 bases left in between. CDR3 size: 14 residues.

This clone showed up just a few times. The chain uses TRBV29-1 and TRBJ1-1; D not resolved. V was trimmed by 7 bases and J by 3 bases, leaving 15 bases between them. This CDR3 is built from 13 residues. Looked up from germline, CDR1 is SQVTM and CDR2 is ANQGSEA. In nucleotides, the CDR3 is TGCAGCGCAGAGGAGTCCTGGGACACTGAAGCTTTCTTT. This gives the protein CSAEESWDTEAFF. Supplemented by reference TRBV29-1 and TRBJ1-1, the full variable domain reads SAVISQKPSRDICQRGTSLTIQCQVDSQVTMMFWYRQQPGQSLTLIATANQGSEATYESGFVIDKFPISRPNLTFSTLTVSNMSPEDSSIYLCSAEESWDTEAFFGQGTRLTVV.

This clone has only a few counts. This chain links TRBV18 with TRBJ2-7, with D possibly matching TRBD1 (6 bases). In germline, CDR1 is KGHSH, CDR2 LQKENI. Trimming shortened V by 6 bases and J by 4 bases, and 16 bases separated the two germline ends. The CDR3 runs to 14 residues. Here the CDR3 DNA reads TGTGCCAGCTCCAGGACAGACGAACCTTACGAGCAGTACTTC. It translates to CASSRTDEPYEQYF.